This T cell receptor (beta chain) originates from a study of T cell changes during pregnancy in multiple sclerosis. There are 13 residues in the CDR3. Germline V gene data show CDR1 as MNHEY and CDR2 as SVGAGI. Trimming pared 2 bases from V and 6 bases from J, leaving 8 bases between. Clones were read by immunoSEQ multiplex PCR, and TCRdb kept only the in-frame ones, dropping some. Of around 41,000 clones listed, just over 90% are singletons. V gene TRBV6-5 combines with J gene TRBJ2-1, with D possibly matching TRBD1 (6 bases). The receptor's source is a female donor in good health, enrolled as a control in a pregnancy study. This specimen was CD4+ T cells from peripheral blood mononuclear cells, taken in the third trimester of pregnancy. The chain's CDR3 is CASSYPRGNEQFF. CDR3 bases: TGTGCCAGCAGTTACCCCAGGGGCAATGAGCAGTTCTTC.